A single sample is the source of the 32 T cell receptor beta chains below, sequenced in a study of blood T cell repertoires in COVID-19. Sequencing was performed with immunoSEQ multiplex PCR; in TCRdb, only in-frame clones are kept and a portion is missing. The sample includes a few hundred thousand clones, 89% of them seen just once. The sequenced sample was peripheral blood. The receptor source for this set is a woman aged 40 to 50 who had recovered from COVID-19.

This clone was seen at least ten times. This chain uses TRBV5-1 with TRBJ2-7; 10 bases are a match to TRBD1. The CDR3 runs to 15 residues. The V gene end was trimmed by 0 bases and the J gene end by 7 bases; junction bases not matched to a gene: 7. Germline CDR1 and CDR2: SGHRS and YFSETQ. The CDR3 is CASSLASGTGEEQYV. The CDR3 DNA reads as TGCGCCAGCAGCTTGGCATCCGGGACAGGGGAAGAGCAGTACGTC.

The chain carries TRBV2 and TRBJ1-6, with 7 bases aligning to TRBD1. Germline trimming cut 5 bases from V and 7 bases from J; bases unmatched to any gene: 5. CDR3 length: 14 residues. Per germline, CDR1 SNHLY and CDR2 FYNNEI. The CDR3 nucleotides are TGTGCCAGCAGTCTCGACAGGGAAAATTCACCCCTCCACTTT. It specifies CASSLDRENSPLHF.

This clone appeared a few times. The chain carries TRBV5-1 and TRBJ1-1, with a weak D call TRBD1 (6 bases). V was trimmed by 7 bases and J by 3 bases, leaving 16 bases between them. In germline, CDR1 is SGHRS, CDR2 YFSETQ. The CDR3 runs to 14 residues. CDR3 region: CASGTRGFDTEAFF. DNA of the CDR3: TGCGCCAGCGGAACCAGGGGTTTTGACACTGAAGCTTTCTTT.

The gene calls are TRBV5-4 and TRBJ2-6, with D possibly matching TRBD2 (5 bases). Deletions cut 1 base from V and 2 bases from J, with 7 bases between. Germline assignment: CDR1 SGHNT and CDR2 YYREEE (reference sequence). The CDR3 extends over 15 amino acids. CDR3 sequence: CASSLTGTGANVLTF. As DNA, the CDR3 is TGTGCCAGCAGCTTGACGGGGACTGGGGCCAACGTCCTGACTTTC.

J is TRBJ2-6 and V is TRBV15; the D gene is possibly TRBD2 (7 bases). In germline, CDR1 is LNHNV, CDR2 YYDKDF (reference sequence). V was pared by 8 bases and J by 4 bases, with 15 bases between. The CDR3 runs 15 residues. The CDR3 DNA sequence: TGTGCCACCCGGGGGGCTGGGTCCGGGGCCAACGTCCTGACTTTC. It is translated as CATRGAGSGANVLTF.

This rearrangement joins TRBV5-6 to TRBJ2-7, with D maybe TRBD2 (6 bases). CDR3 size: 15 residues. With 2 bases removed from V and 3 bases from J, the gap between germline ends came to 15 bases. Per germline, CDR1 SGHDT and CDR2 YYEEEE. The CDR3 spells CASSLSLGLYYEQYF. The CDR3 bases are TGTGCCAGCAGCTTAAGCTTGGGACTCTACTACGAGCAGTACTTC.

The chain is built from TRBV5-5 and TRBJ2-7; D might be TRBD1 (6 bases). The CDR3 covers 14 residues. Germline CDR1 is SGHKS and CDR2 is YYEKEE (reference sequence). Trimming pared 4 bases from V and 4 bases from J, leaving 15 bases between. CDR3 loop: CASSPQGGSYEQYF. The CDR3 nucleotides are TGTGCCAGCAGCCCACAGGGTGGATCGTACGAGCAGTACTTC. Full variable domain (rest looked up from reference TRBV5-5 and TRBJ2-7): DAGVTQSPTHLIKTRGQQVTLRCSPISGHKSVSWYQQVLGQGPQFIFQYYEKEERGRGNFPDRFSARQFPNYSSELNVNALLLGDSALYLCASSPQGGSYEQYFGPGTRLTVT.

This chain uses TRBV3-1 (or the pseudogene TRBV3-2) with TRBJ2-3; 12 positions agree with TRBD2. Trimming removed 2 bases from V and 2 bases from J; junction bases left unmatched: 8. The CDR3 totals 18 residues. In germline, CDR1 is LGHDT, CDR2 YNNKEL (reference sequence). This CDR3 is CASSQNILAGGYTDTQYF. The CDR3 DNA is TGTGCCAGCAGCCAAAATATCCTAGCGGGAGGGTACACAGATACGCAGTATTTT.

The rearrangement uses TRBV10-2 and TRBJ2-4; 8 nucleotides agree with TRBD2. CDR3 length equals 17 residues. V was pared by 8 bases and J by 3 bases, with 15 bases of the junction left unmatched. Germline CDR1 reads WSHSY; CDR2 reads SAAADI. CDR3 sequence reads: CASLLAGGIGGKNIQYF. DNA of the CDR3: TGCGCCAGCCTTTTGGCGGGAGGAATCGGGGGCAAAAACATTCAGTACTTC.

This clone has a single count. The J gene is TRBJ1-5, the V gene TRBV5-5, with D possibly being TRBD1 (5 bases). From germline, CDR1 is SGHKS and CDR2 YYEKEE (reference sequence). CDR3 size: 15 residues. Trimming pared 4 bases from V and 0 bases from J, leaving 11 bases between. CDR3 amino acids: CASSRVTVSNQPQHF. Here the CDR3 DNA reads TGTGCCAGCAGCCGGGTGACAGTTAGCAATCAGCCCCAGCATTTT.

The gene calls are TRBV20-1 and TRBJ2-1, with D perhaps matching TRBD1 (5 bases). Germline CDR1 is DFQATT and CDR2 is SNEGSKA (reference sequence). V lost 2 bases to trimming and J lost 10 bases, with 6 bases between them. The CDR3 has 10 residues. The CDR3 nucleotides are TGCAGTGCTAGAAGGACAGAGCAGTTCTTC. Translation: CSARRTEQFF.

The chain is built from TRBV30 and TRBJ1-3; 7 bases align to TRBD1. The CDR3 totals 13 residues. The V gene's germline CDR1 is GTSNPN and CDR2 SVGIG (reference sequence). The ends lost 3 bases at V and 4 bases at J; junction bases unmatched: 3. The chain's CDR3 is CAWSQTGGNTIYF. Here the CDR3 DNA reads TGTGCCTGGAGCCAGACAGGGGGAAACACCATATATTTT.

This chain joins TRBV14 and TRBJ1-6; D possibly corresponds to TRBD1 (6 bases). In germline, CDR1 is SGHDN, CDR2 FVKESK. The CDR3 runs to 14 residues. V lost 4 bases, J lost 6 bases, and 10 bases lay in between. The CDR3 DNA reads TGTGCCAGCAGCCCGGGACAATTTAATTCACCCCTCCACTTT. As protein: CASSPGQFNSPLHF.

The rearrangement joins TRBV7-8 to TRBJ2-7, with 10 bases aligning to TRBD2. Unmatched junction bases numbered 18, after V lost 3 bases and J lost 1 base. The CDR3 length is 20 residues. Germline lookup yields CDR1 SGHVS and CDR2 FQNEAQ. CDR3 amino acids: CASSFLPGLAGGPGSYEQYV. The CDR3 coding sequence is TGTGCCAGCAGCTTTCTCCCCGGTTTAGCGGGAGGCCCTGGGTCCTACGAGCAGTACGTC.

The sample holds a few counts of this clone. The V and J genes are TRBV5-6 and TRBJ2-1, with D tentatively TRBD1 (5 bases). The CDR3 spans 17 residues. CDR1 and CDR2 (germline): SGHDT, YYEEEE. Trimming took 4 bases from V and 1 from J, leaving 18 bases between them. Here the CDR3 DNA reads TGTGCCAGCAGCCCAGAAACAGGCCCCGAGTCCTACAATGAGCAGTTCTTC. Translation: CASSPETGPESYNEQFF.

The chain uses TRBV5-1 and TRBJ1-2; 8 nucleotides line up with TRBD1. Germline assignment: CDR1 SGHRS and CDR2 YFSETQ. The CDR3 has 14 amino acids. The V gene end was trimmed by 0 bases and the J gene end by 7 bases; junction bases not matched to a gene: 5. The CDR3 region has the DNA TGCGCCAGCAGCTTGGAGCCGGACAGGGTTGGCTACACCTTC. This gives the protein CASSLEPDRVGYTF.

The J gene is TRBJ2-4, the V gene TRBV6-2 or TRBV6-3; tentatively, D is TRBD1 (5 bases). Deletions cut 4 bases from V and 0 bases from J, with 10 bases between. Germline CDR1 MNHEY, CDR2 SVGEGT. The CDR3 length is 15 residues. The CDR3 is CASSSPTVAKNIQYF. The CDR3 DNA sequence: TGTGCCAGCAGTTCACCGACAGTAGCCAAAAACATTCAGTACTTC.

This clone was observed a handful of times. This rearrangement joins TRBV28 to TRBJ1-2; possible D gene TRBD1, 6 bases. The V end was cut by 8 bases, the J end by 5 bases, with 15 bases between. The CDR3 loop spans 13 amino acids. Looked up from germline, CDR1 is MDHEN and CDR2 is SYDVKM. CDR3 in amino acids: CASRRQVSYGYTF. The CDR3 DNA follows: TGTGCCAGCCGCCGACAGGTTTCGTATGGCTACACCTTC.

The chain has TRBV5-4 and TRBJ2-3; the match to TRBD2 covers 9 bases. V lost 3 bases to trimming and J lost 1 base; unmatched junction nucleotides: 3. CDR3 length equals 15 residues. Germline V gene data show CDR1 as SGHNT and CDR2 as YYREEE (reference sequence). In nucleotides, the CDR3 is TGTGCCAGCAGCTCAGCTAGCGGGGGCACAGATACGCAGTATTTT. As protein: CASSSASGGTDTQYF.

In this sample, this clone turned up once. V and J are TRBV13 and TRBJ1-1; D is unresolved. Per the germline V gene, CDR1 is PRHDT and CDR2 is FYEKMQ (reference sequence). Trimming took 6 bases from V and 4 from J, leaving 9 bases between them. The CDR3 consists of 12 residues. CDR3 sequence reads: CASSMVSTEAFF. The CDR3 bases are TGTGCCAGCAGTATGGTGAGCACTGAAGCTTTCTTT. The whole variable domain, remainder taken from reference TRBV13 and TRBJ1-1, is AAGVIQSPRHLIKEKRETATLKCYPIPRHDTVYWYQQGPGQDPQFLISFYEKMQSDKGSIPDRFSAQQFSDYHSELNMSSLELGDSALYFCASSMVSTEAFFGQGTRLTVV.

Concerning this clone: One end of the junction does not line up with germline, which may come from a read error. J is TRBJ2-3 and V is TRBV4-1, with D perhaps matching TRBD1 (6 bases). Germline CDR1 reads MGHRA; CDR2 reads YSYEKL. The CDR3 runs to 15 residues. CDR3 DNA: TGCGCCAGCACCCAAACAGGGTTTGGCACAGATACGCAGTATTTT. Its translation: CASTQTGFGTDTQYF.

This chain uses TRBV11-3 with TRBJ2-2; no clear D. CDR1 is SGHNT and CDR2 is YENEEA in the germline V gene. The CDR3 runs to 14 residues. V dropped 3 bases and J dropped 5 bases, with 10 bases sitting between them. The CDR3 nucleotides are TGTGCCAGCAGCTTTGTATTGGAGACCGGGGAGCTGTTTTTT. This encodes CASSFVLETGELFF.

This clone showed up just once. The chain is built from TRBV19 and TRBJ1-3; the D is unclear. CDR3 length: 12 residues. V dropped 5 bases and J dropped 4 bases, with 6 bases sitting between them. From germline, CDR1 is LNHDA and CDR2 SQIVND (reference sequence). CDR3 nucleotide sequence: TGTGCCAGTAGTTTCGGGGGAAACACCATATATTTT. Encoded protein: CASSFGGNTIYF. Based on the CDR3 plus reference TRBV19 and TRBJ1-3, the full variable domain is DGGITQSPKYLFRKEGQNVTLSCEQNLNHDAMYWYRQDPGQGLRLIYYSQIVNDFQKGDIAEGYSVSREKKESFPLTVTSAQKNPTAFYLCASSFGGNTIYFGEGSWLTVV.

The V call is TRBV6-1, the J call TRBJ1-3; 11 bases are a match to TRBD1. The CDR3 length is 17 residues. J was trimmed by 2 bases and V by 0 bases; bases with no gene match: 3. Germline V lookup: CDR1 MNHNS, CDR2 SASEGT. The CDR3 is CASSEAAGQGAGNTIYF. The CDR3 DNA follows: TGTGCCAGCAGTGAAGCGGCGGGACAGGGGGCTGGAAACACCATATATTTT.

As concerns this clone: Other DNA sequences in the sample encode the same CDR3. The chain has TRBV7-2 and TRBJ2-7; 9 bases line up with TRBD1. Trimming cost V 3 bases and J 4 bases; bases outside gene matches: 4. Germline CDR1 SGHTA, CDR2 FQGNSA. The CDR3 has 14 residues. CDR3 DNA: TGTGCCAGCAGCTTGGACAGGGGACGGTACGAGCAGTACTTC. Amino acid sequence: CASSLDRGRYEQYF. The complete variable domain, with remaining parts taken from reference TRBV7-2 and TRBJ2-7, reads GAGVSQSPSNKVTEKGKDVELRCDPISGHTALYWYRQSLGQGLEFLIYFQGNSAPDKSGLPSDRFSAERTGGSVSTLTIQRTQQEDSAVYLCASSLDRGRYEQYFGPGTRLTVT.

CDR3: CASSLGDREQETQYF. CDR3 nucleotides: TGTGCCAGCAGCTTAGGGGACAGGGAGCAAGAGACCCAGTACTTC. V and J are TRBV13 and TRBJ2-5; 8 nucleotides match TRBD1. The CDR3 runs to 15 residues. Germline V gene sequence: CDR1 PRHDT, CDR2 FYEKMQ (reference sequence). The V segment lost 0 bases and the J segment 2 bases; nucleotides outside the gene matches: 2.

J is TRBJ1-5 and V is TRBV4-1; 7 bases agree with TRBD1. CDR3 length: 18 residues. V shed 1 base and J 5 bases; nucleotides not matched to a gene: 14. The germline V gene has CDR1 MGHRA and CDR2 YSYEKL. CDR3 residues: CASSQGPFDRVRDQPQHF. CDR3 DNA sequence: TGCGCCAGCAGCCAAGGGCCCTTTGACAGGGTAAGGGATCAGCCCCAGCATTTT.

Comments on this clone: Other DNA sequences in this sample translate to the same CDR3. V gene TRBV3-1 (or the pseudogene TRBV3-2) combines with J gene TRBJ2-3; 12 bases line up with TRBD2. Germline CDR1 reads LGHDT; CDR2 reads YNNKEL (reference sequence). The trim removed 2 bases at V and 6 bases at J, leaving 3 bases unmatched. The CDR3 contains 15 residues. This chain's CDR3 is CASSQRLAGVDTQYF. DNA for the CDR3: TGTGCCAGCAGCCAAAGACTAGCGGGAGTGGATACGCAGTATTTT.

V usage is TRBV18 and J usage is TRBJ2-5; D perhaps matches TRBD2 (5 bases). Germline assignment: CDR1 KGHSH and CDR2 LQKENI. This CDR3 spans 13 amino acids. Between the trimmed V and J ends, which lost 4 bases and 3 bases, there was a span of 9 bases. This CDR3 is CASSLFGEETQYF. The CDR3 DNA sequence: TGTGCCAGCTCACTTTTCGGGGAAGAGACCCAGTACTTC.

The V gene is TRBV28, the J gene TRBJ2-1, with 9 bases identical to TRBD2. Germline CDR1 reads MDHEN; CDR2 reads SYDVKM. CDR3 length equals 16 residues. The V and J ends lost 4 bases and 6 bases, in that order; junction bases with no gene match: 10. CDR3 loop: CASSSDLGGGANEQFF. The CDR3, as DNA: TGTGCCAGCAGTTCGGACCTGGGCGGGGGGGCCAATGAGCAGTTCTTC. The variable domain in full, with the rest retrieved from reference TRBV28 and TRBJ2-1, is DVKVTQSSRYLVKRTGEKVFLECVQDMDHENMFWYRQDPGLGLRLIYFSYDVKMKEKGDIPEGYSVSREKKERFSLILESASTNQTSMYLCASSSDLGGGANEQFFGPGTRLTVL.

The chain joins TRBV5-4 to TRBJ1-5, with D possibly matching TRBD1 (5 bases). Trimming took 2 bases from V and 6 from J, leaving 12 bases between them. CDR1 and CDR2 (germline): SGHNT, YYREEE (reference sequence). The CDR3 has 14 amino acids. The CDR3 spells CASSLYGGGQPQHF. DNA of the CDR3: TGTGCCAGCAGCTTATATGGGGGAGGTCAGCCCCAGCATTTT.

V gene TRBV2 combines with J gene TRBJ2-1; 9 nucleotides align to TRBD2. CDR3 length: 17 amino acids. From germline, CDR1 is SNHLY and CDR2 FYNNEI. Unmatched junction bases numbered 7, after V lost 3 bases and J lost 1 base. Here the CDR3 reads CASSEIASGKSYNEQFF. Here the CDR3 DNA reads TGTGCCAGCAGTGAGATTGCTAGCGGGAAATCCTACAATGAGCAGTTCTTC.